This T cell receptor beta chain was identified in a study of PD-L1 blockade in urothelial cancer. CDR1 is WSHSY and CDR2 is SAAADI in the germline V gene. CDR3 size: 18 residues. J lost 0 bases, V lost 2 bases, and 9 bases had no gene match. The repertoire was sequenced with immunoSEQ multiplex PCR; TCRdb's copy has only in-frame clones and lacks some. Of approximately 26,000 clones listed, 86% were seen once; the top ten hold 31%. V usage is TRBV10-2 and J usage is TRBJ2-1; 8 positions match TRBD2. The receptor was isolated from a man aged 55-75 years with urothelial cancer. The material sequenced was PBMCs, taken around atezolizumab (anti-PD-L1) treatment. The CDR3 coding sequence is TGCGCCAGCAGTGAGATATGGACTAGCCTCAGCTCCTACAATGAGCAGTTCTTC. It is translated as CASSEIWTSLSSYNEQFF.